These 12 T cell receptor beta chains originate from one sample sequenced in a study of blood T cell repertoires in COVID-19 (dated by TCRdb to 2019 to 2021). Library construction relied on the immunoSEQ multiplex PCR assay. In its TCRdb copy, this immuneACCESS table keeps in-frame sequences only and misses some clones. Where compared with another copy, unresolved V genes explain less than half of these, and the others have no known cause. The sample records 250,000 to 350,000 clones, about 93% of which are singletons. The ten top clones hold about 7% of the sample. Input material: peripheral blood. Receptor source: a young woman with COVID-19, enrolled during active disease.

This sequence joins TRBV3-1 (or the pseudogene TRBV3-2) and TRBJ2-7; D might be TRBD2 (5 bases). Germline CDR1 reads LGHDT; CDR2 reads YNNKEL (reference sequence). The CDR3 runs to 15 residues. V dropped 1 base and J dropped 2 bases, with 12 bases sitting between them. CDR3 loop: CASSQAYGNTYEQYF. The CDR3 DNA sequence: TGTGCCAGCAGCCAAGCTTACGGGAATACCTACGAGCAGTACTTC.

The chain recombines TRBV12-2 with TRBJ2-1; TRBD2 was called by the table and not checked on the DNA. TRBV12-2 is a recognized pseudogene. The CDR3 extends over 19 amino acids. In DNA, the CDR3 is TGTGCAAGTCGCTTTTGGGGCAGGGTTAGACTAGCGGGAGCCAATGAGCAGTTCTTC. It translates to CASRFWGRVRLAGANEQFF.

CDR3 region: CSGDSEAFF. The DNA for the CDR3 is TGCAGCGGGGACAGCGAAGCTTTCTTT. The chain joins TRBV29-1 to TRBJ1-1; 7 nucleotides line up with TRBD1. Looked up from germline, CDR1 is SQVTM and CDR2 is ANQGSEA. This CDR3 contains 9 residues. The junction had 1 base not matched to a gene; V was cut back by 7 bases and J by 8 bases.

The V call is TRBV4-1, the J call TRBJ2-1; D is uncertain. Trimming took off 4 bases at V and 3 bases at J, with 7 bases between the two ends. The CDR3 has 13 residues. Germline CDR1 reads MGHRA; CDR2 reads YSYEKL. Here the CDR3 DNA reads TGCGCCAGCAGCCCGACTGTCTACAATGAGCAGTTCTTC. Translation gives CASSPTVYNEQFF.

In its sample, this clone was seen a few times. The V and J genes are TRBV7-9 and TRBJ1-5; D is ambiguous. Trimming cost V 1 base and J 3 bases, with 4 bases left between them. The length of the CDR3 is 13 residues. Per the germline V gene, CDR1 is SEHNR and CDR2 is FQNEAQ (reference sequence). The CDR3 is CASSLDINQPQHF. In DNA form, the CDR3 reads TGTGCCAGCAGCTTAGACATCAATCAGCCCCAGCATTTT.

The chain carries TRBV27 and TRBJ1-5; 10 nucleotides match TRBD1. Trimming took 3 bases from V and 7 from J; bases not matched to a gene: 6. Per germline, CDR1 MNHEY and CDR2 SMNVEV (reference sequence). This CDR3 is 15 amino acids long. In nucleotides, the CDR3 is TGTGCCAGCAGTTTGTCCGGGACAGGGGACCAGCCCCAGCATTTT. Translating it yields CASSLSGTGDQPQHF.

This sequence joins TRBV30 and TRBJ2-6; D is ambiguous. The V gene's germline CDR1 is GTSNPN and CDR2 SVGIG (reference sequence). Trimming took off 3 bases at V and 0 bases at J, with 9 bases between the two ends. The CDR3 extends over 15 amino acids. The CDR3 loop reads CAWRGESSGANVLTF. CDR3 nucleotide sequence: TGTGCCTGGAGAGGAGAGAGCTCTGGGGCCAACGTCCTGACTTTC.

The chain combines TRBV10-3 with TRBJ1-4; 8 positions match TRBD1. V dropped 4 bases and J dropped 7; count of bases not matched to a gene: 8. This CDR3 contains 15 residues. Germline V gene lookup returns CDR1 ENHRY and CDR2 SYGVKD. This chain's CDR3 is CAISVGQGGGEKLFF. The CDR3 DNA follows: TGTGCCATCAGTGTAGGACAGGGTGGTGGTGAAAAACTGTTTTTT.

This chain joins TRBV5-4 and TRBJ1-6, with 7 bases matching TRBD1. The CDR3 consists of 14 residues. Germline loops: CDR1 SGHNT, CDR2 YYREEE (reference sequence). J was trimmed by 9 bases and V by 5 bases; bases with no gene match: 8. The CDR3 region has the DNA TGTGCCAGCAGTCGGACAGGCCCACTTTCACCCCTCCACTTT. Its translation is CASSRTGPLSPLHF.

V and J are TRBV3-1 (or the pseudogene TRBV3-2) and TRBJ1-3; 9 bases align to TRBD1. Germline loops: CDR1 LGHDT, CDR2 YNNKEL (reference sequence). V dropped 2 bases and J dropped 4; count of bases not matched to a gene: 3. The CDR3 totals 15 residues. The DNA of the CDR3 is TGTGCCAGCAGCCAAAGGACAGGGGCCGGAAACACCATATATTTT. It encodes CASSQRTGAGNTIYF.

In nucleotides, the CDR3 is TGCAGCGTTGAAGGACAGGGTGAGACCCAGTACTTC. It is translated as CSVEGQGETQYF. The chain recombines TRBV29-1 with TRBJ2-5; 7 bases agree with TRBD1. The germline V gene has CDR1 SQVTM and CDR2 ANQGSEA. This CDR3 has 12 residues. J was trimmed by 5 bases and V by 1 base; bases with no gene match: 1.

The chain couples TRBV19 to TRBJ2-1, with 7 nucleotides matching TRBD2. The CDR3 runs to 14 residues. Germline V lookup: CDR1 LNHDA, CDR2 SQIVND (reference sequence). The V gene end was trimmed by 7 bases and the J gene end by 9 bases; junction bases not matched to a gene: 12. The CDR3: CASNAGPWGGEQFF. Written as DNA, the CDR3 is TGTGCCAGTAACGCGGGACCCTGGGGGGGTGAGCAGTTCTTC.